This entry features one T cell receptor beta chain sequence. The V gene's germline CDR1 is ENHRY and CDR2 SYGVKD. J was trimmed by 4 bases and V by 4 bases; bases with no gene match: 9. CDR3 length equals 15 residues. The data were produced by immunoSEQ multiplex PCR, yet TCRdb's version contains in-frame clones alone and is incomplete. The table has about 68,000 clones, roughly 97% seen once. The sample originates from a study of technical replicates of blood from a handful of donors. Sequenced sample: T cells isolated from PBMCs. The receptor's source is a human donor in good health. The gene calls are TRBV10-3 and TRBJ2-7, with 8 positions matching TRBD1. The CDR3, as DNA: TGTGCCATCAGTGCACAGGGGGGCCACCGTTACGAGCAGTACTTC. Protein: CAISAQGGHRYEQYF.